The rows below give T cell receptor beta chains drawn from one sample of a study of OX40 agonist ivuxolimab in advanced cancers. Sequencing used immunoSEQ multiplex PCR; TCRdb keeps in-frame clones, though not all of them. The top ten clones hold approximately 13% of a sample with roughly 40,000 clones, about 88% of them seen once. The sequences come from CD4+ or CD8+ T cells sorted from blood, collected in a trial of the OX40 agonist ivuxolimab. These receptors were collected from an adult with an advanced solid tumor such as melanoma, head and neck, liver or kidney cancer. Both conserved end residues are part of each CDR3. A D gene is named only where the DNA matches it firmly. For some rows the clone size is stated as once, few or many, or as a class when expanded; others skip it.

d_call | j_call | v_call | clone_size | cdr3_nt | cdr3_aa
NA | TRBJ2-2 | TRBV18 | NA | TGTGCCAGCTCACTGAGTTTGGGGGAGCTGTTTTTT | CASSLSLGELFF
TRBD1 | TRBJ2-6 | TRBV28 | NA | TGTGCCAGCAGTTTACTAGGGACAGGGAGTTCTGGGGCCAACGTCCTGACTTTC | CASSLLGTGSSGANVLTF
NA | TRBJ2-2 | TRBV11-3 | NA | TGTGCCAGCAGCTTAGTACTCAGTCACACCGGGGAGCTGTTTTTT | CASSLVLSHTGELFF
NA | TRBJ2-3 | TRBV10-3 | few | TGTGCCATCAGTGAGTCGGTAGGCAGCACAGATACGCAGTATTTT | CAISESVGSTDTQYF
NA | TRBJ2-1 | TRBV14 | NA | TGTGCCAGCAGCCAGGACACTAGATGGGAGCAGTTCTTC | CASSQDTRWEQFF
NA | TRBJ1-5 | TRBV19 | NA | TGTGCCGCTGCCAGCCCCGGGGGTAGCAATCAGCCCCAGCATTTT | CAAASPGGSNQPQHF
NA | TRBJ2-5 | TRBV7-9 | NA | TGTGCCGTCCGACAGGCCTACCAAGAGACCCAGTACTTC | CAVRQAYQETQYF
NA | TRBJ1-5 | TRBV14 | once | TGTGCCAGCAGCCAGGGGGGGAGAGGTAATCAGCCCCAGCATTTT | CASSQGGRGNQPQHF
TRBD1 | TRBJ2-3 | TRBV12-5 | NA | TGTGCTAGTGGTTTGGTAAGGACCGGGACAGGGAGGACAGATACGCAGTATTTT | CASGLVRTGTGRTDTQYF
TRBD2 | TRBJ2-1 | TRBV11-3 | NA | TGTGCCAGCAGCTCACCACCGGGACTAGCGGGAGCTCAACAGTTCTTC | CASSSPPGLAGAQQFF
NA | TRBJ1-4 | TRBV28 | NA | TGTGCCAGCAGTTTGACGGGCACTAATGAAAAACTGTTTTTT | CASSLTGTNEKLFF
NA | TRBJ1-2 | TRBV19 | NA | TGTGCCGGATTCAAGACAGGCTATGGCTACACCTTC | CAGFKTGYGYTF
NA | TRBJ1-1 | TRBV11-2 | NA | TGTGCCAGCAGCATAACAGGGCTAATGAACACTGAAGCTTTCTTT | CASSITGLMNTEAFF
TRBD1 | TRBJ1-1 | TRBV18 | NA | TGTGCCAGCTCTCCCGGGACAGGGAGTCTGAACACTGAAGCTTTCTTT | CASSPGTGSLNTEAFF
NA | TRBJ1-1 | TRBV6-5 | once | TGTGCCAGCATCGCTCCCGGTTGGAACACTGAAGCTTTCTTT | CASIAPGWNTEAFF
NA | TRBJ1-6 | TRBV28 | NA | TGTGCCAGCAGTTTTTTCAGTACCGATTCACCCCTCCACTTT | CASSFFSTDSPLHF
NA | TRBJ2-5 | TRBV6-1 | NA | TGTGCCAGCAGCTCGGTCCTACAAGAGACCCAGTACTTC | CASSSVLQETQYF
TRBD1 | TRBJ1-1 | TRBV11-2 | few | TGTGCCAGCAGCCAGTCCCTGGGACAGGCGAACACTGAAGCTTTCTTT | CASSQSLGQANTEAFF
NA | TRBJ2-5 | TRBV5-5 | NA | TGTGCCAGCAGCTTTTCGGCTGGAACTAATGGGGAGACCCAGTACTTC | CASSFSAGTNGETQYF
NA | TRBJ1-1 | TRBV7-9 | NA | TGTGCCAGCAGCAGAGGGGGCACTGAAGCTTTCTTT | CASSRGGTEAFF
NA | TRBJ1-1 | TRBV29-1 | NA | TGCAGCGTTAAGGGGGTTAACACTGAAGCTTTCTTT | CSVKGVNTEAFF
NA | TRBJ2-3 | TRBV6-4 | NA | TGTGCCAGCAGTGCTGAGCCGGGCGGGCGCACAGATACGCAGTATTTT | CASSAEPGGRTDTQYF
NA | TRBJ1-1 | TRBV7-8 | NA | TGTGCCAGCAGCTCTAGAACAGGAATCCTAGCTGAAGCTTTCTTT | CASSSRTGILAEAFF
TRBD2 | TRBJ2-5 | TRBV28 | NA | TGTGCCAGTGGGTCACGGTTGGGGGGTAGCGGGAGTGGCGAGACCCAGTACTTC | CASGSRLGGSGSGETQYF
TRBD2 | TRBJ2-1 | TRBV11-2 | NA | TGTGCCAGCAGCCTTTTTGGCGGGAGTGGCAATGAGCAGTTCTTC | CASSLFGGSGNEQFF
NA | TRBJ2-5 | TRBV19 | NA | TGTGCCAGTAGTATCTGGGCAGGTCTCCAAGAGACCCAGTACTTC | CASSIWAGLQETQYF
NA | TRBJ1-1 | TRBV14 | few | TGTGCCAGCAGGAAGAACGGGCGAGCTTTCTTT | CASRKNGRAFF
TRBD1 | TRBJ2-7 | TRBV4-2 | NA | TGTGCCAGCAGCCAGGGGACAGACGGCTCCTACGAGCAGTACTTC | CASSQGTDGSYEQYF
TRBD1 | TRBJ1-2 | TRBV6-5 | NA | TGTGCCAGCAGTCCACAGGGGGCGACGCCTTCTGGCTACACCTTC | CASSPQGATPSGYTF
NA | TRBJ2-1 | TRBV21-1 | NA | TGTGCCAGCAGCAAAGAGGGACTAGCGGGAGGGTGGAATGAGCAGTTCTTC | CASSKEGLAGGWNEQFF
TRBD2 | TRBJ2-3 | TRBV5-1 | NA | TGCGCCAGCAGCGTCCTCACGGGAGGGCCGCAAGATACGCAGTATTTT | CASSVLTGGPQDTQYF
NA | TRBJ2-3 | TRBV28 | NA | TGTGCCACCTCGCCGGCAAAAGATACGCAGTATTTT | CATSPAKDTQYF
TRBD2 | TRBJ2-7 | TRBV5-1 | NA | TGCGCCAGCAGCTTTCTAGCGGGGGGCTACGAGCAGTACTTC | CASSFLAGGYEQYF
TRBD2 | TRBJ2-7 | TRBV10-3 | once | TGTGCCATCAAACAGCGGGAGAATTCCTACGAGCAGTACTTC | CAIKQRENSYEQYF
NA | TRBJ2-7 | TRBV6-1 | NA | TGTGCCAGCAGCGCCCGCGGCTACGAGCAGTACTTC | CASSARGYEQYF
TRBD2 | TRBJ2-1 | TRBV11-3 | NA | TGTGCCAGCAGCTTAGGGCACGGGACTAGGAAATACAATGAGCAGTTCTTC | CASSLGHGTRKYNEQFF
NA | TRBJ2-1 | TRBV11-2 | NA | TGTGCCAGCAGCTTAGATCCTCAGCGGACGCAGTTCTTC | CASSLDPQRTQFF
NA | TRBJ2-7 | TRBV19 | NA | TGTGCCAGTAGAAGGGAGACGACCTCCTACGAGCAGTACTTC | CASRRETTSYEQYF
NA | TRBJ2-5 | TRBV27 | NA | TGTGCCAGCAGTCCCCTTGCCCGGTTCCAAGAGACCCAGTACTTC | CASSPLARFQETQYF
TRBD2 | TRBJ2-1 | TRBV11-2 | NA | TGTGCCAGCAGCTTAGGGAGCGGGAGGGTCAATGAGCAGTTCTTC | CASSLGSGRVNEQFF
NA | TRBJ2-5 | TRBV11-2 | NA | TGTGCCAGCAGCTTAGTGCGCCAGGGGTTGGCGGAGACCCAGTACTTC | CASSLVRQGLAETQYF
NA | TRBJ2-7 | TRBV21-1 | once | TGTGCCAGCAGCAAAATACTTGGGGACCAGCAGTACTTC | CASSKILGDQQYF
NA | TRBJ2-2 | TRBV25-1 | NA | TGTGCCAGCAGTGCCGGACATACGAACACCGGGGAGCTGTTTTTT | CASSAGHTNTGELFF
TRBD2 | TRBJ2-6 | TRBV19 | NA | TGTGCCAGTACCCCCGAGGCGGGAGCCCCCCTTTCTGGGGCCAACGTCCTGACTTTC | CASTPEAGAPLSGANVLTF
NA | TRBJ2-7 | TRBV5-1 | NA | TGCGCCAGCAGCTTGGATTTTTTTATACCTGTGCAGTACTTC | CASSLDFFIPVQYF
TRBD1 | TRBJ2-1 | TRBV2 | NA | TGTGCCAGCAGTTCGGGACAGCGAAAAGGTCTAGACAATGAGCAGTTCTTC | CASSSGQRKGLDNEQFF
NA | TRBJ1-2 | TRBV15 | NA | TGTGCCACCAGCAGAGACCTGGGGCAGGGGTATGGCTACACCTTC | CATSRDLGQGYGYTF
NA | TRBJ2-1 | TRBV7-9 | NA | TGTGCCAGCAGCCATCTACGAGCGACCTCCTACAATGAGCAGTTCTTC | CASSHLRATSYNEQFF
TRBD2 | TRBJ2-2 | TRBV4-2 | NA | TGTGCCAGCAGCCAATTCGCGGGACTAGCGGGAGGGTCTAACACCGGGGAGCTGTTTTTT | CASSQFAGLAGGSNTGELFF
NA | TRBJ1-1 | TRBV18 | NA | TGTGCCAGCTCACCGGACATCCGAGACACTGAAGCTTTCTTT | CASSPDIRDTEAFF
TRBD1 | TRBJ2-5 | TRBV28 | NA | TGTGCCAGCAGCCCCTACCCCGGACAGGGCGGGACCCAGTACTTC | CASSPYPGQGGTQYF
NA | TRBJ2-5 | TRBV29-1 | NA | TGCAGCGTCGATCGACGCAACAACCAAGAGACCCAGTACTTC | CSVDRRNNQETQYF
NA | TRBJ2-7 | TRBV28 | NA | TGTGCCAGCAGATCCGCGGGACCGATCTACGAGCAGTACTTC | CASRSAGPIYEQYF